Shown below are 15 T cell receptor beta chains from a single sample sequenced in a study of cytomegalovirus exposure and HLA in healthy donors. PCR was performed using 60 Vbeta and 13 Jbeta primers. Here immunoSEQ multiplex PCR was the method, and the copy in TCRdb shows in-frame clones only, minus some. In the table there are under 95,000 clones, 60% to 80% of which are singletons. Input material: PBMCs. The receptors shown here come from a man in his forties in good health and CMV-seronegative.

The rearrangement uses TRBV6-1 and TRBJ2-5, with 12 nucleotides matching TRBD1. The germline V gene encodes CDR1 MNHNS and CDR2 SASEGT. Germline trimming cut 3 bases from V and 4 bases from J; bases unmatched to any gene: 3. The length of the CDR3 is 15 residues. CDR3 loop: CASSEGTGGGETQYF. CDR3 DNA sequence: TGTGCCAGCAGTGAGGGGACAGGGGGCGGAGAGACCCAGTACTTC.

The rearrangement joins TRBV19 to TRBJ2-7; 12 nucleotides line up with TRBD1. CDR1 LNHDA and CDR2 SQIVND come from the germline V gene (reference sequence). Trimming took 7 bases from V and 3 from J; bases not matched to a gene: 7. This CDR3 has 15 residues. The CDR3 DNA is TGTGCCAGTACCGCCGGGACAGGGGGCTACTACGAGCAGTACTTC. Translated: CASTAGTGGYYEQYF.

V and J are TRBV7-9 and TRBJ1-4; TRBD1 matches 11 bases. The CDR3 length is 15 residues. V dropped 5 bases and J dropped 4; count of bases not matched to a gene: 3. CDR1 is SEHNR, CDR2 FQNEAQ, per germline (reference sequence). In nucleotides, the CDR3 is TGTGCCAGCAGCCGGGACAGGGGGATTAATGAAAAACTGTTTTTT. This sequence encodes CASSRDRGINEKLFF.

The chain's CDR3 is CASTPRSFSYNEQFF. As DNA, the CDR3 is TGTGCCAGCACCCCGAGGAGCTTCTCCTACAATGAGCAGTTCTTC. J is TRBJ2-1 and V is TRBV7-2; D not resolved. V was pared by 7 bases and J by 0 bases, with 13 bases between. CDR1 is SGHTA and CDR2 is FQGNSA in the germline V gene. The length of the CDR3 is 15 residues.

The count of this clone is one. The CDR3 nucleotides read TGTGCCAGCAGCGTAGGACAGGGAGGCCAAGAGACCCAGTACTTC. The encoded protein is CASSVGQGGQETQYF. The V and J genes are TRBV9 and TRBJ2-5, with D tentatively TRBD1 (7 bases). V was trimmed by 0 bases and J by 1 base, leaving 10 bases between them. Germline lookup yields CDR1 SGDLS and CDR2 YYNGEE. CDR3 length equals 15 residues.

This clone was found a few times. The chain recombines TRBV5-1 with TRBJ1-1, with D uncertain. Trimming pared 4 bases from V and 7 bases from J, leaving 17 bases between. The CDR3 is 14 amino acids. Germline V gives CDR1 SGHRS, CDR2 YFSETQ. This CDR3 reads CASSPAGESSEAFF. The CDR3 nucleotides are TGCGCCAGCAGCCCGGCCGGGGAATCGAGTGAAGCTTTCTTT.

This chain connects TRBV30 to TRBJ2-7, with 7 bases lining up with TRBD2. After removal of 0 bases from V and 3 bases from J, the junction contained 5 bases not matched to a gene. CDR3 size: 14 residues. Germline V gene data show CDR1 as GTSNPN and CDR2 as SVGIG (reference sequence). Here the CDR3 reads CAWSVSAGVYEQYF. The DNA for the CDR3 is TGTGCCTGGAGTGTTTCGGCGGGGGTCTACGAGCAGTACTTC.

The rearrangement links TRBV18 to TRBJ1-5; D not certain. V lost 4 bases, J lost 4 bases, and 8 bases lay in between. There are 13 residues in the CDR3. In germline, CDR1 is KGHSH, CDR2 LQKENI. CDR3 DNA sequence: TGTGCCAGCTCACTGGCGGGGAATCAGCCCCAGCATTTT. This codes for CASSLAGNQPQHF.

This clone was detected only a few times. CDR3 nucleotides: TGCGCCAGCAGCCAAGATGGGCAATACAATGAGCAGTTCTTC. Amino acid sequence: CASSQDGQYNEQFF. This chain connects TRBV4-1 to TRBJ2-1, with no clear D. This CDR3 comprises 14 residues. V was pared by 0 bases and J by 4 bases, with 7 bases between. Germline CDR1 reads MGHRA; CDR2 reads YSYEKL.

J is TRBJ2-2 and V is TRBV30, with D unclear. V lost 0 bases, J lost 5 bases, and 10 bases lay in between. Germline CDR1 reads GTSNPN; CDR2 reads SVGIG (reference sequence). The CDR3 runs 14 residues. The CDR3 is CAWSVNHLTGELFF. DNA for the CDR3: TGTGCCTGGAGTGTAAATCATCTAACCGGGGAGCTGTTTTTT.

V is TRBV7-9 and J is TRBJ2-5; 7 positions agree with TRBD2. The CDR3 runs to 17 residues. The V gene end was trimmed by 2 bases and the J gene end by 0 bases; junction bases not matched to a gene: 9. Germline assignment: CDR1 SEHNR and CDR2 FQNEAQ (reference sequence). CDR3 DNA sequence: TGTGCCAGCAGCTTAAGGCTAGCGGCCCGGTACCAAGAGACCCAGTACTTC. This sequence encodes CASSLRLAARYQETQYF. Drawing the rest from reference TRBV7-9 and TRBJ2-5, the complete variable domain is DTGVSQNPRHKITKRGQNVTFRCDPISEHNRLYWYRQTLGQGPEFLTYFQNEAQLEKSRLLSDRFSAERPKGSFSTLEIQRTEQGDSAMYLCASSLRLAARYQETQYFGPGTRLLVL.

This chain joins TRBV5-4 and TRBJ1-2; 10 bases are a match to TRBD1. V lost 3 bases and J lost 1; bases outside the gene matches: 6. Germline assignment: CDR1 SGHNT and CDR2 YYREEE (reference sequence). CDR3 length: 16 amino acids. This CDR3 reads CASSSPGQGDNYGYTF. CDR3 coding DNA: TGTGCCAGCAGCTCCCCAGGACAGGGGGATAACTATGGCTACACCTTC.

This chain links TRBV10-2 with TRBJ1-6; unclear D gene. The CDR3 length is 13 residues. V lost 2 bases and J 6 bases, leaving 5 bases between the germline ends. The germline gives CDR1 WSHSY, CDR2 SAAADI. CDR3 protein: CASSETGNSPLHF. CDR3 nucleotide sequence: TGCGCCAGCAGTGAGACTGGTAATTCACCCCTCCACTTT.

This clone occurred a few times. V and J are TRBV7-9 and TRBJ2-3; no firm D call. CDR3 length: 16 amino acids. V was trimmed by 5 bases and J by 0 bases, leaving 15 bases between them. The germline V gene encodes CDR1 SEHNR and CDR2 FQNEAQ (reference sequence). The CDR3 spells CASSPTSTESTDTQYF. Here the CDR3 DNA reads TGTGCCAGCAGCCCCACGTCCACAGAGAGCACAGATACGCAGTATTTT. Combining the CDR3 with reference TRBV7-9 and TRBJ2-3 gives the whole variable domain DTGVSQNPRHKITKRGQNVTFRCDPISEHNRLYWYRQTLGQGPEFLTYFQNEAQLEKSRLLSDRFSAERPKGSFSTLEIQRTEQGDSAMYLCASSPTSTESTDTQYFGPGTRLTVL.

V gene TRBV7-3 combines with J gene TRBJ2-3; 10 nucleotides align to TRBD2. The CDR3 runs 16 residues. The J segment lost 2 bases and the V segment lost 4 bases, leaving 6 bases of the junction unmatched. Germline values: CDR1 SGHTA, CDR2 FQGTGA. CDR3 loop: CASSSISGGDTDTQYF. DNA for the CDR3: TGTGCCAGCAGCTCTATAAGCGGGGGGGACACAGATACGCAGTATTTT.